This T cell receptor (beta chain) was documented in a study of control samples from healthy donors and cancer patients. The data were produced by immunoSEQ multiplex PCR, yet TCRdb's version contains in-frame clones alone and is incomplete. The sample contains about 75,000 clones, roughly 92% of which appear only once. The CDR3 is 14 residues long. Trimming took 2 bases from V and 2 from J, leaving 13 bases between them. Germline V gene lookup returns CDR1 SQVTM and CDR2 ANQGSEA. The chain employs TRBV29-1 and TRBJ2-7; D is possibly TRBD1 (6 bases). This receptor was obtained from a woman aged 40 to 50 in good health. Input material: blood. The CDR3 here is CSVERDTGPYEQYF. In DNA, the CDR3 is TGCAGCGTTGAACGGGACACCGGACCCTACGAGCAGTACTTC.